Many counts were recorded for the clone carrying this TCR beta chain. Its specificity is not known. The sample originates from a study of response to subunit inactivated influenza vaccine. Whole-study findings and limits: Each seasonal influenza vaccination, the authors suggested, recruits few new T cells.

The CDR3 covers 14 residues. Germline V CDR1 and CDR2: ENHRY, SYGVKD. Trimming took 6 bases from V and 3 from J; bases not matched to a gene: 8. Via MiXCR, TCRdb re-called the RT-PCR reads, giving one row per CDR3 protein. The sample includes fewer than 550,000 distinct CDR3 sequences, 25% of them seen just once. Specimen: CD4+ T cells sorted from PBMCs, collected more than 4 days after vaccination. The chain combines TRBV10-3 with TRBJ2-7, with 7 bases that match TRBD1. The sequence came from a man aged 45-60 years who received an inactivated influenza vaccine. CDR3 sequence: CAISVSGQNYEQYF. Here the CDR3 DNA reads TGTGCCATCAGCGTCTCGGGACAGAACTACGAGCAGTACTTC.